This TCR beta chain is drawn from a study of cytomegalovirus exposure and HLA in healthy donors. As for this clone: Its antigen remains unidentified.

The study's findings and limits: A prior analysis recorded that most TCR beta V segments were productive about 87% or about 30% of the time. Researchers reported in a later analysis that a missense DCLRE1C variant was tied to TCR beta V- and J-gene trimming.

Trimming left V 6 bases short and J 2 bases short, with 10 bases between. Germline assignment: CDR1 MDHEN and CDR2 SYDVKM. CDR3 length: 14 residues. Vbeta (60) and Jbeta (13) primers were used in the PCR. Data came from immunoSEQ multiplex PCR; TCRdb stores just in-frame clones and leaves some out. The table lists under 200,000 clones, 82% of them singletons. The chain employs TRBV28 and TRBJ1-4, with a possible D match to TRBD1 (5 bases). The receptor's source is a woman aged 18-29 years in good health and CMV-seronegative. Source material: PBMCs. CDR3 in DNA: TGTGCCAGCAGCCCTTCAGGGACTAATGAAAAACTGTTTTTT. Residues: CASSPSGTNEKLFF.